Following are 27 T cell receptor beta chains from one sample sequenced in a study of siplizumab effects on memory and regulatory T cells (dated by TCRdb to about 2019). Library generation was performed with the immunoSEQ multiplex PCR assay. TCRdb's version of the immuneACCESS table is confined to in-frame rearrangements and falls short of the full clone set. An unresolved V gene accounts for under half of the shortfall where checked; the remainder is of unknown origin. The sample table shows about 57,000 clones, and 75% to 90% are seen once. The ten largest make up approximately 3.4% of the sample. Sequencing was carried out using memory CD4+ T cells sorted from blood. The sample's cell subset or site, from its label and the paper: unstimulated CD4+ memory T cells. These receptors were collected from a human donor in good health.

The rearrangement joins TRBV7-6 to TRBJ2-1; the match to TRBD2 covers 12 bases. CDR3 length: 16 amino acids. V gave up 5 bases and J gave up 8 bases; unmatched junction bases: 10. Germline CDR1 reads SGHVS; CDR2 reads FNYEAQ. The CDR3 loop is CASSSRWTSGTHEQFF. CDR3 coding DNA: TGTGCCAGCAGCAGCCGATGGACTAGCGGGACGCATGAGCAGTTCTTC.

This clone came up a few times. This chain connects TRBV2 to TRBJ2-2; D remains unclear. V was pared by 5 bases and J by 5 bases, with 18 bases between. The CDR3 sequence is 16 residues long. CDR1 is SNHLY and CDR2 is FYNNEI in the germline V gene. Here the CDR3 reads CASSSRAVGRTGELFF. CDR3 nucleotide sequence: TGTGCCAGCAGTTCCCGGGCTGTCGGTAGGACCGGGGAGCTGTTTTTT.

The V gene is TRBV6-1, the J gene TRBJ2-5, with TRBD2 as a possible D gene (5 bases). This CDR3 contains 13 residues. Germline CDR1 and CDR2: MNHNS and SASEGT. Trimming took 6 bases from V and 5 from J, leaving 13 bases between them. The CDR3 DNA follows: TGTGCCAGCAGGTCGGGGTCGGTCGAGACCCAGTACTTC. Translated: CASRSGSVETQYF.

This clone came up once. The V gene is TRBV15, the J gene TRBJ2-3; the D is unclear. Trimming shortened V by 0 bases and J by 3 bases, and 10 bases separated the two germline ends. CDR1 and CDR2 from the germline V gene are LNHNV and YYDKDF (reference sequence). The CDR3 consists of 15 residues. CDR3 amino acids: CATSRDLGQTDTQYF. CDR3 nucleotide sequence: TGTGCCACCAGCAGAGATTTAGGGCAGACAGATACGCAGTATTTT.

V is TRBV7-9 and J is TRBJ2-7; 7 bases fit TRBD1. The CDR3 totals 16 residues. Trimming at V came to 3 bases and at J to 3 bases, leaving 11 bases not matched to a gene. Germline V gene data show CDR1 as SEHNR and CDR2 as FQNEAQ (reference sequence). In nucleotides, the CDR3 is TGTGCCAGCAGCTTGGGACAGTACACAGGGGTCTACGAGCAGTACTTC. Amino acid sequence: CASSLGQYTGVYEQYF.

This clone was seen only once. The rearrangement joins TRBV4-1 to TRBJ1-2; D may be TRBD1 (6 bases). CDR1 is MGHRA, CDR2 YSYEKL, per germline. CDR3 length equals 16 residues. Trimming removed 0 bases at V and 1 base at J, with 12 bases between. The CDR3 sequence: CASSQERGGGNYGYTF. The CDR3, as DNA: TGCGCCAGCAGCCAAGAAAGGGGGGGTGGTAACTATGGCTACACCTTC.

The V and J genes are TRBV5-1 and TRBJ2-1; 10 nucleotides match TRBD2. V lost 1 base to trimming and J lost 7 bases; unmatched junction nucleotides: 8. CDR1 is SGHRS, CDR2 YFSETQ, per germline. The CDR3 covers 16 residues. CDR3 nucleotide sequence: TGCGCCAGCAGCTTGTCCCCGGGACTAGCGACAAATGAGCAGTTCTTC. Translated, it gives CASSLSPGLATNEQFF.

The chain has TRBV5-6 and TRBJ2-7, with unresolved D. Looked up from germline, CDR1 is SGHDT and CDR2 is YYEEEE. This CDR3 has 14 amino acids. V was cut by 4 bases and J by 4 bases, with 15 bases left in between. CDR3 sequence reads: CASSNRVGKYEQYF. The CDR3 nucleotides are TGTGCCAGCAGCAATAGGGTAGGGAAGTACGAGCAGTACTTC.

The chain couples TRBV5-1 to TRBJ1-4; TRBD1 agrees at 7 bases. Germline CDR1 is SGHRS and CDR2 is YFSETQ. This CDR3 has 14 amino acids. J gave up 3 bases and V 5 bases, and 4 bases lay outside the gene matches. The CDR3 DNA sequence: TGCGCCAGCAGTCAAGGGACAGCTAATGAAAAACTGTTTTTT. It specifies CASSQGTANEKLFF.

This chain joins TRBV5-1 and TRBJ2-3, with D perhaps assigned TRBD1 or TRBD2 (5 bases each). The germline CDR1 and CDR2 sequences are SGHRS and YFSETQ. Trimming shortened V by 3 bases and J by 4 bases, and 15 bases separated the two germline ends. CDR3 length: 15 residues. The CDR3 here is CASSSASGGADTQYF. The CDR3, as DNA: TGCGCCAGCAGCTCGGCCTCTGGGGGAGCAGATACGCAGTATTTT.

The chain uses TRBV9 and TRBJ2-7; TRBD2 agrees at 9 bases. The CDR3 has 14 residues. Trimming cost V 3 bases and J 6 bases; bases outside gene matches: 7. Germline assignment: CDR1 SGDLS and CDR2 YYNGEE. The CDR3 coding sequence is TGTGCCAGCAGCGCGTGGCGGGAGGGCCGCGAGCAGTACTTC. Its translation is CASSAWREGREQYF.

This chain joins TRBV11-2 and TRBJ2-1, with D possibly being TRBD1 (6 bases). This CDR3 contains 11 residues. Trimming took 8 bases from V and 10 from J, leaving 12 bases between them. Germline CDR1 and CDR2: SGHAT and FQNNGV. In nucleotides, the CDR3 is TGTGCCAGCGGCAGGGGCTCCGAGCAGTTCTTC. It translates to CASGRGSEQFF.

Here the CDR3 DNA reads TGCGCCAGCAGCTTAACGGAGACCCAGTACTTC. Translation gives CASSLTETQYF. The chain carries TRBV5-1 and TRBJ2-5, with no clear D. V dropped 2 bases and J dropped 5 bases, with 4 bases sitting between them. CDR1 is SGHRS, CDR2 YFSETQ, per germline. The length of the CDR3 is 11 residues. The full variable domain, its missing parts supplied by reference TRBV5-1 and TRBJ2-5, is KAGVTQTPRYLIKTRGQQVTLSCSPISGHRSVSWYQQTPGQGLQFLFEYFSETQRNKGNFPGRFSGRQFSNSRSEMNVSTLELGDSALYLCASSLTETQYFGPGTRLLVL.

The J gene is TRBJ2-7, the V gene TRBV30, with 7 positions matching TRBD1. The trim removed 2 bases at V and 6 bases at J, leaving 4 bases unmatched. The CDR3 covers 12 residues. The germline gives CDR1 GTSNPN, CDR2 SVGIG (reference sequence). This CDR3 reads CAWSWDSTEQYF. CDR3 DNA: TGTGCCTGGAGTTGGGACAGCACCGAGCAGTACTTC.

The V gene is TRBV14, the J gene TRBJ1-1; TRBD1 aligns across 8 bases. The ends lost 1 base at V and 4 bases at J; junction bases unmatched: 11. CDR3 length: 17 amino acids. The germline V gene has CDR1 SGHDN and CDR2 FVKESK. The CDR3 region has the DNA TGTGCCAGCAGCCAAGTGGGTCAGTACAGGGGGAGCACTGAAGCTTTCTTT. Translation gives CASSQVGQYRGSTEAFF.

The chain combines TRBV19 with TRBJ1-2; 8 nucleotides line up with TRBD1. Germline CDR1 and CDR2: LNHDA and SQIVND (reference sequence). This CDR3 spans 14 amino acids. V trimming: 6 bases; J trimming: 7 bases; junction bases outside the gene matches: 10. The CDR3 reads CASSSAGGPRGYTF. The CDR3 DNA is TGTGCCAGTAGCTCCGCAGGGGGCCCTCGTGGCTACACCTTC.

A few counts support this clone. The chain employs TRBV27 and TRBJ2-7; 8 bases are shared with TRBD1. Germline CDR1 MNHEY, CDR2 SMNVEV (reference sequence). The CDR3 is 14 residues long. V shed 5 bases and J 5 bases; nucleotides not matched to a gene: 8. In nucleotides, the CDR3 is TGTGCCAGCAGTGCGGACAGGGTGGAAAACGAGCAGTACTTC. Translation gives CASSADRVENEQYF.

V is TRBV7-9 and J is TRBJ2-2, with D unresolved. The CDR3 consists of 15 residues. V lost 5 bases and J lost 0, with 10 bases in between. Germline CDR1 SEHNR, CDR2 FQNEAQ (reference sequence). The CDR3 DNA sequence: TGTGCCAGCAGCCGTGGACGGACGAACACCGGGGAGCTGTTTTTT. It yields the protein CASSRGRTNTGELFF. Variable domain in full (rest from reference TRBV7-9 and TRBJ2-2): DTGVSQNPRHKITKRGQNVTFRCDPISEHNRLYWYRQTLGQGPEFLTYFQNEAQLEKSRLLSDRFSAERPKGSFSTLEIQRTEQGDSAMYLCASSRGRTNTGELFFGEGSRLTVL.

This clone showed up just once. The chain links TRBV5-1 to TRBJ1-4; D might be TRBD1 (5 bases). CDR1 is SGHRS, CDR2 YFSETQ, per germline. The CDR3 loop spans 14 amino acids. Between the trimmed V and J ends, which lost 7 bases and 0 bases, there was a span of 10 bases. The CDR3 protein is CASGLGATNEKLFF. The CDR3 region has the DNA TGCGCCAGCGGTCTGGGGGCAACTAATGAAAAACTGTTTTTT.

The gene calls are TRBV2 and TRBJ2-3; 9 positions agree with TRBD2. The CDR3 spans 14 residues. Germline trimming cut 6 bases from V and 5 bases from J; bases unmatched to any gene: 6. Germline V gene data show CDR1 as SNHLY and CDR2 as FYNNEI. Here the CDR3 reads CASSPGLAVDTQYF. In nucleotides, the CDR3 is TGTGCCAGCAGCCCGGGACTAGCTGTAGATACGCAGTATTTT.

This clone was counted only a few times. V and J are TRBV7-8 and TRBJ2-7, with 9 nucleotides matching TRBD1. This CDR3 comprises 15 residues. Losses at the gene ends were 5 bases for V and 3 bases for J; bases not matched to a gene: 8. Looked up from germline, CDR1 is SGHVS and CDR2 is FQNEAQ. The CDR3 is CASSASGQGSYEQYF. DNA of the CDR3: TGTGCCAGCAGCGCTTCCGGACAGGGGAGCTACGAGCAGTACTTC.

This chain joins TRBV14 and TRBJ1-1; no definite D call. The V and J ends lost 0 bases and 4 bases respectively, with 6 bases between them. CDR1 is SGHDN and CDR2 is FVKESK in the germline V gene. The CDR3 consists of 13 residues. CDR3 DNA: TGTGCCAGCAGCCAAGATGAGAGCACTGAAGCTTTCTTT. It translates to CASSQDESTEAFF.

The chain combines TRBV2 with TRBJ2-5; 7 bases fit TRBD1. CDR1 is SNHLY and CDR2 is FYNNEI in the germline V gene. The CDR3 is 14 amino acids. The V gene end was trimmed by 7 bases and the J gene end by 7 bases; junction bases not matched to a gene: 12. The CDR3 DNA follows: TGTGCCAGCACGAAGGACGAGGGGGCGGGGACCCAGTACTTC. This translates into CASTKDEGAGTQYF.

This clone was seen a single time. CDR3 sequence reads: CASSYGDSNQPQHF. CDR3 nucleotides: TGTGCCAGCAGTTACGGTGATAGCAATCAGCCCCAGCATTTT. This chain uses TRBV6-5 with TRBJ1-5; D ambiguous. CDR3 length equals 14 residues. The germline CDR1 and CDR2 sequences are MNHEY and SVGAGI. V was trimmed by 2 bases and J by 0 bases, leaving 5 bases between them.

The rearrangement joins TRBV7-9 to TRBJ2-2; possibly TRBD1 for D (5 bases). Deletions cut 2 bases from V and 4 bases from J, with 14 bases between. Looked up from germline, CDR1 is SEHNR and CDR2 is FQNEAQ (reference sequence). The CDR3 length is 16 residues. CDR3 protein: CASSLKAPGSTGELFF. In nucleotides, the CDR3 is TGTGCCAGCAGCTTAAAGGCCCCAGGGTCCACCGGGGAGCTGTTTTTT.

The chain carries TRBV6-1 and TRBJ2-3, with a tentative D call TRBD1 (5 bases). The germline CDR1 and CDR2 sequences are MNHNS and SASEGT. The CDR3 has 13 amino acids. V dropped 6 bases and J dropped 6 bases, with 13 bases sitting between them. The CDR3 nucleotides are TGTGCCAGCAGCAGGGATACTGGGGATACGCAGTATTTT. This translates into CASSRDTGDTQYF.

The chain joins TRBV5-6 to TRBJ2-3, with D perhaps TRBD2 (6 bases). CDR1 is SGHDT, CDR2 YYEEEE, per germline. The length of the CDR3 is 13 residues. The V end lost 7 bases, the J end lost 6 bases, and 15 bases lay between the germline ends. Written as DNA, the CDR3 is TGTGCCAGCTTCCGGCGGGGCGCGGATACGCAGTATTTT. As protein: CASFRRGADTQYF. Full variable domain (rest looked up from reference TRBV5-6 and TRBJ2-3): DAGVTQSPTHLIKTRGQQVTLRCSPKSGHDTVSWYQQALGQGPQFIFQYYEEEERQRGNFPDRFSGHQFPNYSSELNVNALLLGDSALYLCASFRRGADTQYFGPGTRLTVL.